Only one count was recorded for the clone carrying this T cell receptor (beta chain). The trim removed 2 bases at V and 0 bases at J, leaving 3 bases unmatched. Germline lookup yields CDR1 SGHDT and CDR2 YYEEEE. The CDR3 is 16 residues long. These data belong to a study of blood T cell repertoires in COVID-19. Study-level information: Acute and convalescent COVID-19 specimens originated in the United States, Italy and Spain.

TCRdb keeps only in-frame clones here, not all; method: immunoSEQ multiplex PCR. This table holds about 82,000 clones, 80% to 85% found once. The V gene is TRBV5-6, the J gene TRBJ2-4; 9 bases line up with TRBD1. Source material: peripheral blood. The clonotype was recovered from a man older than 75 with acute or convalescent COVID-19. The CDR3 here is CASSFRQGVAKNIQYF. The CDR3, as DNA: TGTGCCAGCAGCTTCCGACAGGGGGTAGCCAAAAACATTCAGTACTTC.